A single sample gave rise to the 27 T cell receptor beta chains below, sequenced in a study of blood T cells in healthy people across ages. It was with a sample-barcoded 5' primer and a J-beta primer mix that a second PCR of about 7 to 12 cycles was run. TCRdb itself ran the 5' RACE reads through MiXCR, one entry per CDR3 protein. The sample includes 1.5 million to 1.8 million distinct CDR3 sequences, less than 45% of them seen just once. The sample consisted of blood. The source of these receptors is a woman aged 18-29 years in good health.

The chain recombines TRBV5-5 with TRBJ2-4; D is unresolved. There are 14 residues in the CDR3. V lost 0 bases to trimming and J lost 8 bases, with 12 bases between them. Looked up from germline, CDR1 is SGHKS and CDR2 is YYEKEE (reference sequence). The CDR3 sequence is CASSLVGLKDIQYF. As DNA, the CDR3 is TGTGCCAGCAGCTTGGTTGGGCTAAAGGACATTCAGTACTTC.

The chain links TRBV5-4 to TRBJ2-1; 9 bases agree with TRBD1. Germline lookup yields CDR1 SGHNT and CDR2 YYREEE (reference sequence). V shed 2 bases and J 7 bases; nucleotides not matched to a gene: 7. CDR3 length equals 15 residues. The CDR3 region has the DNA TGTGCCAGCAGCTTAGAAGGGACAGGGATAAATGAGCAGTTCTTC. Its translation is CASSLEGTGINEQFF. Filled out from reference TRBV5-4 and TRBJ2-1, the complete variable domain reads ETGVTQSPTHLIKTRGQQVTLRCSSQSGHNTVSWYQQALGQGPQFIFQYYREEENGRGNFPPRFSGLQFPNYSSELNVNALELDDSALYLCASSLEGTGINEQFFGPGTRLTVL.

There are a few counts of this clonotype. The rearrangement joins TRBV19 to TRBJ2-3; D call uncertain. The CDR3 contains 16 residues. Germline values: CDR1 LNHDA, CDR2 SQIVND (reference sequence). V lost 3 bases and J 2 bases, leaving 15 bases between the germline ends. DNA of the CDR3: TGTGCCAGTAGTATCCGGCGGCCGGAACTCACAGATACGCAGTATTTT. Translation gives CASSIRRPELTDTQYF. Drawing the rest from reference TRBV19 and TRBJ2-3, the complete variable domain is DGGITQSPKYLFRKEGQNVTLSCEQNLNHDAMYWYRQDPGQGLRLIYYSQIVNDFQKGDIAEGYSVSREKKESFPLTVTSAQKNPTAFYLCASSIRRPELTDTQYFGPGTRLTVL.

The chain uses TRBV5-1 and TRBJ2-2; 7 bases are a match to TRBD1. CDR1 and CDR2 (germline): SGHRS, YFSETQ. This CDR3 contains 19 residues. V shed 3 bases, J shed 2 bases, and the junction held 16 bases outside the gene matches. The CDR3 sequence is CASSSGQRHTPQNTGELFF. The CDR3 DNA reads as TGCGCCAGCAGCTCGGGACAGCGACATACTCCGCAAAACACCGGGGAGCTGTTTTTT.

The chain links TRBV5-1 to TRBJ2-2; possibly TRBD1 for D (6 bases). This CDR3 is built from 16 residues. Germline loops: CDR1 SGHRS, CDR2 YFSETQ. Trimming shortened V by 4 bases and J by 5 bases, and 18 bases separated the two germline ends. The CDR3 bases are TGCGCCAGCAGCCCGGACAACAGGGTACAAACCGGGGAGCTGTTTTTT. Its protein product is CASSPDNRVQTGELFF.

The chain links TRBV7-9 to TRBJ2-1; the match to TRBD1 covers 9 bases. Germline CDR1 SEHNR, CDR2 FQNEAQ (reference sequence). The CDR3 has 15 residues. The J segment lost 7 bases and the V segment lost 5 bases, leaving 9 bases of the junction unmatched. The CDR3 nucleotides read TGTGCCAGCAGCCCCGGGGACAGGGACCTTAATGAGCAGTTCTTC. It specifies CASSPGDRDLNEQFF.

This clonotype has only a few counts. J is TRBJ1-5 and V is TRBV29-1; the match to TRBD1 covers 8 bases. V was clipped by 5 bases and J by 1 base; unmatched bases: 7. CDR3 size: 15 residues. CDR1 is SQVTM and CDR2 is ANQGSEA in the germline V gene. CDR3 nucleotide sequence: TGCAGCGTTACAGGGGGGTATGGAAGCAATCAGCCCCAGCATTTT. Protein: CSVTGGYGSNQPQHF.

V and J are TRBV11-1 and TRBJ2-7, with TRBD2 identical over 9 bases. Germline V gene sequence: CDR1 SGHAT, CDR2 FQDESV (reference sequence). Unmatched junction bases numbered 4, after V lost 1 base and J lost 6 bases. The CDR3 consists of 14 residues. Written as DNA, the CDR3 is TGTGCCAGCAGCTTAGTTAGCGGGAGCCGCGAGCAGTACTTC. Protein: CASSLVSGSREQYF.

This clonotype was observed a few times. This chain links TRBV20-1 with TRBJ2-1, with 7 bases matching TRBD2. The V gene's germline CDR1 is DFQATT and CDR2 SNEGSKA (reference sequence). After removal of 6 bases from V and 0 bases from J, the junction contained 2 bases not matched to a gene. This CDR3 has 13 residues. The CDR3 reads CSASGASYNEQFF. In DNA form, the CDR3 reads TGCAGTGCCAGCGGGGCCTCCTACAATGAGCAGTTCTTC.

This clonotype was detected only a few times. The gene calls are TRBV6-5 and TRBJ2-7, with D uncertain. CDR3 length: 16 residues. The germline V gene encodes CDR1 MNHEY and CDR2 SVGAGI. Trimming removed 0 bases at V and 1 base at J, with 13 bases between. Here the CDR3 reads CASSYSRGGPSYEQYF. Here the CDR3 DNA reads TGTGCCAGCAGTTACTCGAGAGGCGGACCTTCCTACGAGCAGTACTTC.

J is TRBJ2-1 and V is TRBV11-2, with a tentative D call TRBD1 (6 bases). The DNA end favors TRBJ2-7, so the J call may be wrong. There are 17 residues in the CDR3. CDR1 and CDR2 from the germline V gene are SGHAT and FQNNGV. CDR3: CASSSIQGRRAYNEQYF. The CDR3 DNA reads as TGTGCCAGCAGCAGTATTCAGGGGAGAAGGGCCTACAATGAGCAGTACTTC.

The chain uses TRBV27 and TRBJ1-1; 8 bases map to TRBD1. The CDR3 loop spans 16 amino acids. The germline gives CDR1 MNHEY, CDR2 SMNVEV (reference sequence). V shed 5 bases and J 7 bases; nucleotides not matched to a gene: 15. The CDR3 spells CASSPYGQGSFIEAFF. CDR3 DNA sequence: TGTGCCAGCAGTCCTTATGGACAGGGATCGTTCATTGAAGCTTTCTTT.

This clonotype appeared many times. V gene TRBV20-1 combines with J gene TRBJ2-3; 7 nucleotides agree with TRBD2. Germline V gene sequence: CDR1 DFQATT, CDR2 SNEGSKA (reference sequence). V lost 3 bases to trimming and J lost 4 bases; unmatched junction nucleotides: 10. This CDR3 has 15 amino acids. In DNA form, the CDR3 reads TGCAGTGCTAGCCTAACTAGCGTCGGAGCAGATACGCAGTATTTT. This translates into CSASLTSVGADTQYF.

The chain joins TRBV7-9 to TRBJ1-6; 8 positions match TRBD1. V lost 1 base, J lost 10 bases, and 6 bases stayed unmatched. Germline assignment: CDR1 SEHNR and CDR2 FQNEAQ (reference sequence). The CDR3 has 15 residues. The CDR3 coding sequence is TGTGCCAGCAGCTTAGTGGCAGGGGGCGGCTCACCCCTCCACTTT. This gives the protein CASSLVAGGGSPLHF.

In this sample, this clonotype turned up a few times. DNA of the CDR3: TGTGCCAGCAGCGCGTTTAGCACAGATACGCAGTATTTT. It encodes CASSAFSTDTQYF. The chain links TRBV7-9 to TRBJ2-3; no clear D gene. The CDR3 consists of 13 residues. Germline lookup yields CDR1 SEHNR and CDR2 FQNEAQ (reference sequence). Trimming took off 5 bases at V and 0 bases at J, with 6 bases between the two ends.

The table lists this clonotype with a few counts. The CDR3 nucleotides read TGTGCCAGCAGCATAAGACAGGTCTTGAACACTGAAGCTTTCTTT. Translated: CASSIRQVLNTEAFF. The chain joins TRBV3-1 to TRBJ1-1, with D tentatively TRBD1 (6 bases). Germline CDR1 is LGHDT and CDR2 is YNNKEL (reference sequence). The CDR3 sequence is 15 residues long. Trimming pared 5 bases from V and 0 bases from J, leaving 13 bases between.

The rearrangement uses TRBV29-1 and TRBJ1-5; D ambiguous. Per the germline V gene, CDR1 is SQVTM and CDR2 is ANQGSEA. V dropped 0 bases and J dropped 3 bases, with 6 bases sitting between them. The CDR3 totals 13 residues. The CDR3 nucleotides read TGCAGCGTTGAAGAAAGTCTCAATCAGCCCCAGCATTTT. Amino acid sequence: CSVEESLNQPQHF.

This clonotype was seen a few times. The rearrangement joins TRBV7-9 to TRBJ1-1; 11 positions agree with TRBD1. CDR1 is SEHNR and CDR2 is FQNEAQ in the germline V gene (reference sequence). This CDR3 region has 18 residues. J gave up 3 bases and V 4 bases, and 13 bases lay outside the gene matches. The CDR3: CASSSLWGQGVTDTEAFF. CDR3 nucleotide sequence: TGTGCCAGCAGCTCCCTCTGGGGACAGGGGGTCACGGACACTGAAGCTTTCTTT. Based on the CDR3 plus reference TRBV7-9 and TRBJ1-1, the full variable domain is DTGVSQNPRHKITKRGQNVTFRCDPISEHNRLYWYRQTLGQGPEFLTYFQNEAQLEKSRLLSDRFSAERPKGSFSTLEIQRTEQGDSAMYLCASSSLWGQGVTDTEAFFGQGTRLTVV.

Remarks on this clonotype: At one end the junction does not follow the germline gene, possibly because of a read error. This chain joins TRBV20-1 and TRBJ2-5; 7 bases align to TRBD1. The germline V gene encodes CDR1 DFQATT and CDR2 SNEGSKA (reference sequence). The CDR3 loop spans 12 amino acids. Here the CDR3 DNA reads TGCAGGGCTACAGGGGTAGGAGAGACCCAGTACTTC. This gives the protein CRATGVGETQYF.

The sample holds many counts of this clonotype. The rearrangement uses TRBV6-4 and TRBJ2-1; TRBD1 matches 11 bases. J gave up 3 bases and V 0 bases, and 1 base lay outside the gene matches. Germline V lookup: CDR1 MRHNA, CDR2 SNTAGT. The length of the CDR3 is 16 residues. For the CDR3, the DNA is TGTGCCAGCAGTGACTCGGGACAGGGGGACTACAATGAGCAGTTCTTC. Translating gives CASSDSGQGDYNEQFF.

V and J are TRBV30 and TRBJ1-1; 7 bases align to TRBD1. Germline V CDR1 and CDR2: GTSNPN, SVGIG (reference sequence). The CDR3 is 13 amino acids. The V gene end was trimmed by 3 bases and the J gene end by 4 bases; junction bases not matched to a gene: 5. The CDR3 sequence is CAWSKTGSTEAFF. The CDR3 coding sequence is TGTGCCTGGAGCAAGACAGGGAGCACTGAAGCTTTCTTT.

Here the CDR3 DNA reads TGCGCCAGCAGCCAGATTGGGGCAGGAGTCTACGAGCAGTACTTC. Translation gives CASSQIGAGVYEQYF. The chain joins TRBV4-3 to TRBJ2-5; D is perhaps TRBD1 (5 bases). The J call is uncertain, as TRBJ2-7 better fits the DNA end. The germline CDR1 and CDR2 sequences are LGHNA and YSLEER. The CDR3 is made up of 15 amino acids.

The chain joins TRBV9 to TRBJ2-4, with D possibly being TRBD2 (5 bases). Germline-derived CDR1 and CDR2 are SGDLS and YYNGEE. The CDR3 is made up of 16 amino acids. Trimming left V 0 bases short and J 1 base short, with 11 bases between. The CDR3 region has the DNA TGTGCCAGCAGCGTAGGGCCCGGGAAGGCCAAAAACATTCAGTACTTC. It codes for CASSVGPGKAKNIQYF.

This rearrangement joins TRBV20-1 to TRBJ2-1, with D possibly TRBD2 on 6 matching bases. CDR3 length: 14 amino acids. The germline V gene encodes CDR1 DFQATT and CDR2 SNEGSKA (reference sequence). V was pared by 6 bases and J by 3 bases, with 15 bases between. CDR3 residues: CSAKTSRLYNEQFF. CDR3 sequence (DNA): TGCAGTGCCAAGACTAGTCGCCTCTACAATGAGCAGTTCTTC.

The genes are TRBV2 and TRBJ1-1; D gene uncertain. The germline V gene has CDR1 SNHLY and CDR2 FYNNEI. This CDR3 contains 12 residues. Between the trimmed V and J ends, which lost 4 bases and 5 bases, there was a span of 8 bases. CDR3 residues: CASSVYGTEAFF. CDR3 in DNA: TGTGCCAGCAGTGTCTATGGGACTGAAGCTTTCTTT.

Here the CDR3 reads CASRPNANYEQYF. The CDR3 DNA sequence: TGTGCCAGCAGACCGAACGCTAACTACGAGCAGTACTTC. J is TRBJ2-4 and V is TRBV2; D call uncertain. The DNA end lines up better with TRBJ2-7; the J call may be wrong. The CDR3 extends over 13 amino acids. The V gene's germline CDR1 is SNHLY and CDR2 FYNNEI.

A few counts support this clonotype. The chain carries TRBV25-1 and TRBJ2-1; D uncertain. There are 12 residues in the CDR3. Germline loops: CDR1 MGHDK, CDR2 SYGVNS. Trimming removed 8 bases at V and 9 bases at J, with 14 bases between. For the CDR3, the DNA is TGTGCCAGCTACGGACGTTGGGGTGAGCAGTTCTTC. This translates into CASYGRWGEQFF.